Given below is one T cell receptor beta chain in context. Some clones are missing from TCRdb's copy, which holds only in-frame ones; the method was immunoSEQ multiplex PCR. The top ten clones hold more than 0.95% of a sample with roughly 310,000 clones, roughly 87% of them seen once. The data were obtained in a study of cytomegalovirus exposure and HLA in healthy donors. V shed 7 bases and J 3 bases; nucleotides not matched to a gene: 7. Germline CDR1 is SGHTA and CDR2 is FQGNSA. The CDR3 has 14 amino acids. The sample comprised PBMCs. V is TRBV7-2 and J is TRBJ1-2; TRBD1 agrees at 8 bases. The source of this sequence is a man aged 30-40 years in good health and CMV-seronegative. The CDR3 sequence: CASTETGVHYGYTF. The CDR3, as DNA: TGTGCCAGCACCGAGACAGGGGTTCACTATGGCTACACCTTC.